This paragraph reports one T cell receptor beta chain. The antigen remains undetermined. As handled by the study authors: In the immunoSEQ data, sequences were junction-only and lacked quality scores, so filtering differed. The protocol was immunoSEQ multiplex PCR, while the TCRdb copy is restricted to in-frame clones and leaves out a portion. The V and J calls and the clone size are those of that table, but D and trimming were determined from the DNA. The table has about 960,000 clones, roughly 72% seen once. These data belong to a study of shared clonotypes between healthy human individuals. The overall study: Two women and a few men aged 18 to 49 served as donors.

Study-wide points: With a handful of donors compared, about 5.2% of naive CD4 clonotypes were shared. How much donors shared clonotypes was expected to be affected by sequencing depth.

The CDR3 extends over 13 amino acids. The germline V and J ends were trimmed by 5 bases and 5 bases, with 12 bases remaining between them. Germline V gives CDR1 SNHLY, CDR2 FYNNEI. Sequenced: memory CD4+ T cells sorted from blood. Stated subset: CD45RA-negative fraction. The J gene is TRBJ1-1, the V gene TRBV2; possible D gene TRBD1, 6 bases. The receptor comes from a man younger than 35 in good health. In DNA form, the CDR3 reads TGTGCCAGCAGTACCCTAGGGGGGACTGAAGCTTTCTTT. Its protein product is CASSTLGGTEAFF. The complete variable domain, with remaining parts taken from reference TRBV2 and TRBJ1-1, reads EPEVTQTPSHQVTQMGQEVILRCVPISNHLYFYWYRQILGQKVEFLVSFYNNEISEKSEIFDDQFSVERPDGSNFTLKIRSTKLEDSAMYFCASSTLGGTEAFFGQGTRLTVV.